One and the same sample provided the 12 T cell receptor beta chains below, sequenced in a study of blood T cell repertoires in COVID-19 (dated by TCRdb to about 2020). Receptor amplification or capture employed the immunoSEQ multiplex PCR assay. Imported from immuneACCESS, the table was reduced by TCRdb to in-frame sequences with V and J called. These copies leave out some clones; in studies compared against another copy, an unresolved V gene accounts for under half, and the cause of the remainder is not known. The sample table records hundreds of thousands of clones; more than 85% of these occur just once. Of the sample, about 0.8% falls within the top ten clones. The source material was peripheral blood. The receptors derive from a man aged 60-69 years with COVID-19, enrolled during active disease.

The genes are TRBV18 and TRBJ2-3; possibly TRBD1 for D (5 bases). Germline assignment: CDR1 KGHSH and CDR2 LQKENI. The CDR3 has 17 amino acids. Trimming shortened V by 1 base and J by 3 bases, and 17 bases separated the two germline ends. The CDR3 bases are TGTGCCAGCTCACCACTAAACAGGTCCACGTTGACAGATACGCAGTATTTT. This gives the protein CASSPLNRSTLTDTQYF.

DNA of the CDR3: TGTGCCAGCTCACCACCTGTGGGCGAATTCGAGCAGTACTTC. It specifies CASSPPVGEFEQYF. This rearrangement joins TRBV18 to TRBJ2-7; no clear D gene. CDR1 KGHSH and CDR2 LQKENI come from the germline V gene. Trimming stripped 0 bases from V and 6 bases from J, with 12 bases between. CDR3 length equals 14 residues.

The chain is built from TRBV18 and TRBJ2-3, with 12 bases aligning to TRBD2. Trimming at V came to 1 base and at J to 3 bases, leaving 2 bases not matched to a gene. The CDR3 covers 16 residues. The germline V gene encodes CDR1 KGHSH and CDR2 LQKENI. CDR3 residues: CASSPQLAGGTDTQYF. The CDR3 DNA follows: TGTGCCAGCTCACCACAGCTAGCGGGGGGGACAGATACGCAGTATTTT.

The CDR3 coding sequence is TGTGCCAGCAGTTTTAACGGGGTCACTGAAGCTTTCTTT. The encoded protein is CASSFNGVTEAFF. The J gene is TRBJ1-1, the V gene TRBV12-3 or TRBV12-4, with D unresolved. The CDR3 consists of 13 residues. Between the trimmed V and J ends, which lost 3 bases and 4 bases, there was a span of 9 bases.

This chain links TRBV30 with TRBJ1-1; maybe TRBD1 (5 bases). Deletions cut 2 bases from V and 2 bases from J, with 9 bases between. This CDR3 is 13 amino acids long. Germline V gene lookup returns CDR1 GTSNPN and CDR2 SVGIG (reference sequence). The CDR3 bases are TGTGCCTGGAGTCCAGACAGTAACACTGAAGCTTTCTTT. It specifies CAWSPDSNTEAFF.

The chain links TRBV9 to TRBJ2-2; 7 nucleotides line up with TRBD1. CDR3 size: 17 residues. The junction had 13 bases not matched to a gene; V was cut back by 6 bases and J by 2 bases. CDR1 and CDR2 (germline): SGDLS, YYNGEE. The DNA of the CDR3 is TGTGCCAGCAACCCTGGTAGGGGGACAGCCAACACCGGGGAGCTGTTTTTT. Its translation is CASNPGRGTANTGELFF.

CDR3 residues: CASSLAGPPGTKITGELFF. DNA for the CDR3: TGTGCCAGCAGTTTGGCTGGGCCTCCCGGGACTAAAATCACCGGGGAGCTGTTTTTT. The chain couples TRBV28 to TRBJ2-2; 7 nucleotides agree with TRBD2. The CDR3 totals 19 residues. CDR1 MDHEN and CDR2 SYDVKM come from the germline V gene. Trimming removed 3 bases from V and 4 bases from J; junction bases left unmatched: 17. Full variable domain (missing parts from reference TRBV28 and TRBJ2-2): DVKVTQSSRYLVKRTGEKVFLECVQDMDHENMFWYRQDPGLGLRLIYFSYDVKMKEKGDIPEGYSVSREKKERFSLILESASTNQTSMYLCASSLAGPPGTKITGELFFGEGSRLTVL.

The chain couples TRBV28 to TRBJ2-1, with D unclear. This CDR3 is 10 amino acids long. Germline V gene lookup returns CDR1 MDHEN and CDR2 SYDVKM. The V end lost 6 bases, the J end lost 7 bases, and 4 bases lay between the germline ends. CDR3 nucleotide sequence: TGTGCCAGCAGGGCAAATGAGCAGTTCTTC. This encodes CASRANEQFF.

The rearrangement uses TRBV6-2 or TRBV6-3 and TRBJ2-7, with TRBD2 matching 8 bases. The V gene end was trimmed by 0 bases and the J gene end by 3 bases; junction bases not matched to a gene: 13. The length of the CDR3 is 18 residues. Germline CDR1 and CDR2: MNHEY and SVGEGT. The CDR3 nucleotides read TGTGCCAGCAGTTACTCTCCTCTGACTAGCGCTCCGCTCTACGAGCAGTACTTC. Its protein product is CASSYSPLTSAPLYEQYF.

This clone was observed a few times. This chain connects TRBV28 to TRBJ2-5, with 10 bases matching TRBD2. CDR3 size: 15 residues. After removal of 8 bases from V and 2 bases from J, the junction contained 8 bases not matched to a gene. Germline V gives CDR1 MDHEN, CDR2 SYDVKM. CDR3 DNA: TGTGCCAGCGGAAAAGCGGGAGGGATACAAGAGACCCAGTACTTC. The encoded protein is CASGKAGGIQETQYF.

The gene calls are TRBV21-1 and TRBJ1-5; the table's D call, TRBD1, was not checked against the DNA. TRBV21-1 is recorded as a pseudogene. The CDR3 length is 16 residues. CDR3 sequence: CASRLPTGDGNQPQHF. In nucleotides, the CDR3 is TGTGCCAGCAGGCTCCCGACAGGGGATGGCAATCAGCCCCAGCATTTT.

This rearrangement joins TRBV5-1 to TRBJ2-2, with TRBD2 identical over 9 bases. The CDR3 is made up of 17 amino acids. From germline, CDR1 is SGHRS and CDR2 YFSETQ. Germline trimming cut 2 bases from V and 4 bases from J; bases unmatched to any gene: 9. The DNA of the CDR3 is TGCGCCAGCAGCTTCGGGGGGACTAGCCAGGGCACCGGGGAGCTGTTTTTT. The encoded protein is CASSFGGTSQGTGELFF.